This T cell receptor (beta chain) came from a study of cytomegalovirus exposure and HLA in healthy donors. The count of this clone is one. The antigen remains unidentified. Amplification used 60 Vbeta primers and 13 Jbeta primers. Measured with immunoSEQ multiplex PCR; TCRdb has only the in-frame clones, and not every one. This table holds around 70,000 clones, approximately 72% found once. This CDR3 region has 16 residues. From germline, CDR1 is SGHAT and CDR2 FQDESV (reference sequence). V gave up 2 bases and J gave up 4 bases; unmatched junction bases: 6. Findings and caveats of the study: An analysis that came later showed most CMV-associated TCR beta chains appearing HLA-restricted. There were some V segments, including TRBV6-2 and TRBV6-3, excluded as indistinguishable. Later analysis identified a missense DCLRE1C variant that was linked to TCR beta V- and J-gene trimming.

This receptor was taken from a woman aged 40 to 50 in good health and CMV-seropositive. The genes are TRBV11-1 and TRBJ2-2, with 8 positions matching TRBD1. The sample comprised PBMCs. CDR3 residues: CASSLLRGRSTGELFF. CDR3 in DNA: TGTGCCAGCAGCTTACTCAGGGGGCGATCCACCGGGGAGCTGTTTTTT.